Presented here are 3 T cell receptor beta chains from one specimen sequenced in a study of CD8+ T cells in alopecia areata. This sample's treatment: oral pan-JAK inhibitor, 5-10 mg twice daily. Sequencing relied on a cDNA template that was reverse transcribed from extracted RNA. Only in-frame clones appear in the TCRdb table, and some are missing; sequencing was by immunoSEQ multiplex PCR. The table has 150,000 to 200,000 clones, 60% seen once. The source material was CD4+ T cells sorted from blood, sampled at week 24, from a patient treated with tofacitinib. These receptors came from a human donor with alopecia areata.

This clone was seen only once. The V gene is TRBV27, the J gene TRBJ1-5, with D possibly matching TRBD1 (6 bases). The CDR3 loop spans 14 amino acids. V dropped 5 bases and J dropped 7 bases, with 15 bases sitting between them. Germline CDR1 reads MNHEY; CDR2 reads SMNVEV (reference sequence). This CDR3 reads CASSLNRDRQPQHF. Here the CDR3 DNA reads TGTGCCAGCAGTCTAAACAGGGACCGGCAGCCCCAGCATTTT.

This clone appeared a single time. This chain uses TRBV5-1 with TRBJ2-2; 10 positions agree with TRBD1. Germline V CDR1 and CDR2: SGHRS, YFSETQ. This CDR3 spans 16 amino acids. V gave up 5 bases and J gave up 6 bases; unmatched junction bases: 10. This CDR3 is CASSQPGQGVSGELFF. CDR3 bases: TGCGCCAGCAGTCAACCCGGACAGGGGGTATCCGGGGAGCTGTTTTTT.

The rearrangement joins TRBV5-6 to TRBJ2-6; 7 nucleotides align to TRBD1. Germline CDR1 SGHDT, CDR2 YYEEEE. Unmatched junction bases numbered 1, after V lost 4 bases and J lost 0 bases. This CDR3 has 15 residues. The CDR3 sequence: CASSAGGSGANVLTF. In DNA form, the CDR3 reads TGTGCCAGCAGCGCAGGGGGCTCTGGGGCCAACGTCCTGACTTTC.